The clone carrying this T cell receptor beta chain was counted ten times or more. Its matching antigen is unknown. The sample carries other DNA sequences with the same CDR3. The data were obtained in a study of shared clonotypes between healthy human individuals. Regarding the study as a whole: What rarefaction showed was incomplete sorted-subset sequencing despite large depth. Clonotype sharing among the donors was expected to vary with sequencing depth.

TCRdb keeps only in-frame clones here, not all; method: immunoSEQ multiplex PCR. The repertoire holds millions of clones, with 90% to 95% as singletons. The length of the CDR3 is 15 residues. From germline, CDR1 is MGHRA and CDR2 YSYEKL. Trimming shortened V by 5 bases and J by 3 bases, and 17 bases separated the two germline ends. Subsets obtained from CD4+ cells comprised CD45RA+ naive and CD45RA-negative memory cells. V and J are TRBV4-1 and TRBJ2-7; D possibly corresponds to TRBD1 (6 bases). The TCR originated in a man younger than 30 in good health. Sequencing was performed on naive CD4+ T cells sorted from blood. Subset given: CD45RA+ positively selected. DNA for the CDR3: TGCGCCAGCAGCGCCCAGACAGGTTATCTCTACGAGCAGTACTTC. The encoded protein is CASSAQTGYLYEQYF.